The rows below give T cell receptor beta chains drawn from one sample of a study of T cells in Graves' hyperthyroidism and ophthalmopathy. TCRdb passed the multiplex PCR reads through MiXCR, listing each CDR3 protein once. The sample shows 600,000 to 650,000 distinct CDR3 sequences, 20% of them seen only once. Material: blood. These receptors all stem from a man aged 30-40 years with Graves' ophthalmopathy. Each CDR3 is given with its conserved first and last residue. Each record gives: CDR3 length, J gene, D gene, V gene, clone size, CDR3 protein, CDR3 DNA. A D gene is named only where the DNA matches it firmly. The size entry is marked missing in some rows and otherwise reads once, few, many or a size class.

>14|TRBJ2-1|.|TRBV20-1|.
CSASRQGLYNEQFF
TGCAGTGCTAGTAGGCAGGGGCTATACAATGAGCAGTTCTTC
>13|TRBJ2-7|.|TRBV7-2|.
CASSLDRQYEQYF
TGTGCCAGCAGCTTAGACAGGCAATACGAGCAGTACTTC
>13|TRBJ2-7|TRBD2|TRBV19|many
CASKLAGAYEQYF
TGTGCCAGTAAACTAGCGGGAGCCTACGAGCAGTACTTC
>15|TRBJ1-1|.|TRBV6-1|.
CANSLQWAIPAEAFF
TGTGCCAACAGCCTCCAATGGGCCATTCCCGCTGAAGCTTTCTTT
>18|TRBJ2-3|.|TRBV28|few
CASSLYGSGYSSTDTQYF
TGTGCCAGCAGTTTATATGGATCCGGATATTCTAGCACAGATACGCAGTATTTT
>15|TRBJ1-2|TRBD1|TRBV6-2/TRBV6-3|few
CASRRDRPSSYGYTF
TGTGCCAGCAGGAGGGACAGGCCGTCCTCCTATGGCTACACCTTC
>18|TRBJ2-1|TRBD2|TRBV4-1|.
CASSQEASSGRRSNEQFF
TGCGCCAGCAGCCAAGAAGCGTCTAGCGGGAGAAGGAGCAATGAGCAGTTCTTC
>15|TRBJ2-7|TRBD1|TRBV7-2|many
CASSQGTGGSYEQYF
TGTGCCAGCAGCCAAGGGACAGGGGGCTCCTACGAGCAGTACTTC
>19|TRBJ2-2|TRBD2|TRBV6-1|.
CASTVLRLAGDSVTGELFF
TGTGCCAGCACAGTCCTGAGGCTAGCGGGAGATAGTGTCACCGGGGAGCTGTTTTTT
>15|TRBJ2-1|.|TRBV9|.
CASSVVGMGPNEQFF
TGTGCCAGCAGCGTAGTGGGGATGGGACCCAATGAGCAGTTCTTC
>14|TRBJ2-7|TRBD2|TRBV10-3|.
CAISRGGWSYEQYF
TGTGCCATCAGTCGGGGGGGTTGGTCCTACGAGCAGTACTTC
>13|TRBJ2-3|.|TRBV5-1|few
CASSGLATDTQYF
TGCGCCAGCAGCGGACTTGCCACAGATACGCAGTATTTT
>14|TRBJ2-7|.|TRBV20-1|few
CSARDGSTGDEQYF
TGCAGTGCTAGAGATGGGAGTACGGGGGACGAGCAGTACTTC
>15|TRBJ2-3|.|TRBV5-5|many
CASGRQGDLTDTQYF
TGTGCCAGCGGTCGGCAGGGCGACTTGACGGATACGCAGTATTTT
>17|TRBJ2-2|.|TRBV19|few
CASSIGGAAGRRGELFF
TGTGCCAGTAGTATAGGTGGGGCGGCGGGTCGGCGAGGGGAGCTGTTTTTT
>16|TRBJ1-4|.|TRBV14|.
CASSQEGRGSGEKLFF
TGTGCCAGCAGCCAAGAGGGCCGAGGCAGCGGTGAAAAACTGTTTTTT
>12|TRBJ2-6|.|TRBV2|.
CATRSGANVLTF
TGTGCCACCCGCTCCGGGGCCAACGTCCTGACTTTC
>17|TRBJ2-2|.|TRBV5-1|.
CASSLPVVSANTGELFF
TGCGCCAGCAGCTTACCGGTAGTCAGCGCGAACACCGGGGAGCTGTTTTTT